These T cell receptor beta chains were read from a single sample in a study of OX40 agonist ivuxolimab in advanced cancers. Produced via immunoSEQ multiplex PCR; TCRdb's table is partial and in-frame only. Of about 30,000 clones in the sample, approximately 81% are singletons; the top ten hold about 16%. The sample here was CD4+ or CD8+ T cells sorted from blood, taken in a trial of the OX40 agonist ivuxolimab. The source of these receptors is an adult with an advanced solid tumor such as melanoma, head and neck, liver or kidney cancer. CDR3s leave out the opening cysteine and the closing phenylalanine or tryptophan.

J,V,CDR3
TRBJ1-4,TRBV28,ASRLPGLTNEKLF
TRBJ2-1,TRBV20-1,SARDNEQF
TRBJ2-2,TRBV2,ASSERDIFRNTGELF
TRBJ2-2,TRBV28,ASSLGVTGELF
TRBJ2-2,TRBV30,AWETGTGATGELF
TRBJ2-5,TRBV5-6,ASSSRLTRAQY
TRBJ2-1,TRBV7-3,ASSPSGGAYNEQF
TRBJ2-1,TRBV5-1,ASSLGLAGGGNEQF
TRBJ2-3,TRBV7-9,ASSTQGARTDTQY
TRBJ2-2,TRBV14,ASSLPKGELF
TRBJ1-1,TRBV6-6,ASSYGQGDTEAF
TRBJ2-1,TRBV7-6,ASSLAPTSGGPGEQF
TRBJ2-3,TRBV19,ASTLVWQADTQY
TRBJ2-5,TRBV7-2,ASSLRLAGGETQY
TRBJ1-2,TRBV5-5,ASSPGPGSVYGYT
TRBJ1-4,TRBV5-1,ASSPGQAPSNEKLF
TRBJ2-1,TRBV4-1,ASSQVDLIVYNEQF
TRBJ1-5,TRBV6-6,ASSFLSGSGNQPQH
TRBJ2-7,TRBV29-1,SVDSSYEQY
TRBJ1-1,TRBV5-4,ASSLTSGTAFTEAF
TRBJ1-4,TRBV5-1,ASSPIPNGREKLF
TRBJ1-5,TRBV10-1,ASSRGVNQPQH
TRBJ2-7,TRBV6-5,ASSLDPFQYEQY
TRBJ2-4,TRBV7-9,ASSPLGAGAKNIQY
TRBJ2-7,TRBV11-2,ASSLDWPDEQY
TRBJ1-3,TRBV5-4,AGQGSGNTIY
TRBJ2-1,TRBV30,AWSGRTSGTYNEQF
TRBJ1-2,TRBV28,ASSHGSGNYGYT
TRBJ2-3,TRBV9,ASSVGAPTDTQY
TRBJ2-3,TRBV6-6,ASSQQGATDTQY
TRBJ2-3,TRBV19,ASRMETDTQY
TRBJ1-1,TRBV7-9,ASSWPVVGAF
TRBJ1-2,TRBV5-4,ASSLVGVESYGYT
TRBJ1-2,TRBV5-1,ASSSTGLDYGYT
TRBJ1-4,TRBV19,ASSISRGSPNEKLF
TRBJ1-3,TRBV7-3,ASRPGQHFSGNTIY
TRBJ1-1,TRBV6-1,ASSEGMGPWGAF
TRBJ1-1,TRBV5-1,ASSWENTEAF
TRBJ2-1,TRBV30,AWSPGQQYYNEQF
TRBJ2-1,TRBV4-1,ASSQGLAGGRNEQF
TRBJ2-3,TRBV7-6,ASSLVNSGLAMTDTQY
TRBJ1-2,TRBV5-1,ASSAQDRADYGYT
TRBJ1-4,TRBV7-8,ASSSAGLLQKLF
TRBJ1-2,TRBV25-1,ASSEYSQGNPGYT
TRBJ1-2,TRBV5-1,ASSLPGQLYGYT
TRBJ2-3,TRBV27,ASSWSGGLSTDTQY
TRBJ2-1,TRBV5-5,ASSLEGLGSYNEQF
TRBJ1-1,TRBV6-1,ASSEVWGQDTEAF
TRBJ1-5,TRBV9,ASSLARISNQPQH
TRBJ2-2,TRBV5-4,ASSSLTGTNTGELF
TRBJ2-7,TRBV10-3,AISDYPGGASYEQY
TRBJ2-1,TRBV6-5,ASSLQFWMGDEQF
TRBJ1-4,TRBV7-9,ASTAMLVQEKLF
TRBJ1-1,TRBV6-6,ASSYGEGLIAF
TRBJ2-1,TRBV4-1,ASSPSGGGGGSSSYNEQF
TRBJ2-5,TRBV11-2,ASSFQFSGGGQETQY
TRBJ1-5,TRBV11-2,ASSQGPSQPQH
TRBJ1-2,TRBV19,ASSIGTAYYGYT
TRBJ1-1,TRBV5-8,ASSLIGEVAF